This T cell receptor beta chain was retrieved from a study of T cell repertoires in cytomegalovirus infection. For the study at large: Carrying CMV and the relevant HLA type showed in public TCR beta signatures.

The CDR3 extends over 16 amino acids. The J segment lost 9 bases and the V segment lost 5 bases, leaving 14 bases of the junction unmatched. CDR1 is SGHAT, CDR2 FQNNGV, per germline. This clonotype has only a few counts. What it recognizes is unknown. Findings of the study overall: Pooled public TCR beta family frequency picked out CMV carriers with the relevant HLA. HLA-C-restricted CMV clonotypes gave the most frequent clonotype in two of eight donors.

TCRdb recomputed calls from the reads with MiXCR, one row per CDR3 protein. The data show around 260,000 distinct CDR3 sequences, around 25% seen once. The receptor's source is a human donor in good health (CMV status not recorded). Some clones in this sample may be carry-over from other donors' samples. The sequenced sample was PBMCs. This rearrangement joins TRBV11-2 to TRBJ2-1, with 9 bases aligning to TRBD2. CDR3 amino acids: CASSPKGAGGVGEQFF. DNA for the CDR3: TGTGCCAGCAGCCCTAAGGGAGCGGGAGGTGTCGGTGAGCAGTTCTTC.